The TCR beta chain described here comes from a study of cytomegalovirus exposure and HLA in healthy donors. Study-wide results and caveats: It was reported that the classifier diagnosed cytomegalovirus status with high specificity and sensitivity in both the original and validation cohorts.

Note on this clone: Its antigen is not known.

The CDR3 contains 16 residues. Germline loops: CDR1 MRHNA, CDR2 SNTAGT. The ends lost 6 bases at V and 0 bases at J; junction bases unmatched: 7. The study ran its PCR with 60 Vbeta and 13 Jbeta primers. In the source study's methods: About 11 million of the 80 million or so unique TCR beta chains counted in a later analysis were shared. Generated by immunoSEQ multiplex PCR, the TCRdb table keeps only in-frame clones and is missing some. The DNA was the basis for D and trimming; V, J and clone size are from that table. The table includes hundreds of thousands of clones, around 80% detected once. This TCR derives from a man aged 35 to 55 in good health and CMV-seropositive. Material for sequencing was PBMCs. V is TRBV6-4 and J is TRBJ2-1, with 8 bases aligning to TRBD2. The CDR3 coding sequence is TGTGCCAGCAGCCACGGACTAGCCGGCTCCTACAATGAGCAGTTCTTC. Translation: CASSHGLAGSYNEQFF.